Sequencing of this T cell receptor (beta chain) was carried out in a study of cytomegalovirus exposure and HLA in healthy donors. Data came from immunoSEQ multiplex PCR; TCRdb stores just in-frame clones and leaves some out. Of around 55,000 clones listed, about 93% are singletons. General observations from the study: Reports described diagnosis of cytomegalovirus status by the classifier as highly specific and sensitive. The majority of TCR sequences were rare, yet some public TCRs appeared in many donors. According to a subsequent analysis, TCR clusters from the first cohort were inclined to appear together in the 110 or so validation repertoires. A list of about 180 TCR beta chains associated with cytomegalovirus was given.

About this clone itself: Its antigen is unknown.

This sequence originates from a man aged 18 to 29 in good health and CMV-seronegative. Source material: PBMCs.

CDR3 residues: CASSTDREVDQPQHF. DNA of the CDR3: TGTGCCAGCAGCACCGACAGGGAAGTGGATCAGCCCCAGCATTTT. V gene TRBV2 combines with J gene TRBJ1-5, with 7 bases identical to TRBD1. The junction had 10 bases not matched to a gene; V was cut back by 6 bases and J by 5 bases. This CDR3 region has 15 residues. Germline CDR1 and CDR2: SNHLY and FYNNEI.